Presented here are 18 T cell receptor beta chains from one specimen sequenced in a study of blood T cell repertoires in COVID-19. Sequenced by immunoSEQ multiplex PCR; TCRdb stores in-frame clones only, minus some. The sample has fewer than 200,000 clones; 88% are singletons. Sequenced input: PBMCs or T cells enriched from blood (not recorded which). The origin of the receptors is a woman between 18 and 30 years old who had recovered from COVID-19.

A single count supports this clone. The chain uses TRBV11-2 and TRBJ1-5; D ambiguous. V lost 2 bases and J 0 bases, leaving 8 bases between the germline ends. CDR3 size: 15 residues. Germline V lookup: CDR1 SGHAT, CDR2 FQNNGV. CDR3 in amino acids: CASSLNAGSNQPQHF. DNA of the CDR3: TGTGCCAGCAGCTTAAATGCAGGTAGCAATCAGCCCCAGCATTTT.

The chain has TRBV29-1 and TRBJ1-1; D is possibly TRBD1 (6 bases). V was cut by 3 bases and J by 5 bases, with 16 bases left in between. Germline loops: CDR1 SQVTM, CDR2 ANQGSEA. This CDR3 has 14 residues. In DNA, the CDR3 is TGCAGCGTTGAGAGAGGGAGGGGGATAACTGAAGCTTTCTTT. It is translated as CSVERGRGITEAFF.

The J gene is TRBJ2-1, the V gene TRBV6-1, with 8 bases lining up with TRBD1. Germline assignment: CDR1 MNHNS and CDR2 SASEGT. This CDR3 comprises 16 residues. V gave up 4 bases and J gave up 6 bases; unmatched junction bases: 11. The CDR3 loop is CASSAQDEDRVNEQFF. The CDR3 bases are TGTGCCAGCAGTGCCCAGGATGAGGACAGGGTCAATGAGCAGTTCTTC.

This clone is a singleton in its sample. This chain joins TRBV18 and TRBJ1-4; D call uncertain. The CDR3 totals 15 residues. From germline, CDR1 is KGHSH and CDR2 LQKENI. Trimming removed 5 bases at V and 6 bases at J, with 16 bases between. The CDR3 DNA is TGTGCCAGCTCAGAAATAGGAGGGTCGGATGAAAAACTGTTTTTT. Translated, it gives CASSEIGGSDEKLFF.

The V and J genes are TRBV15 and TRBJ2-7; D ambiguous. Germline-derived CDR1 and CDR2 are LNHNV and YYDKDF (reference sequence). The V and J ends lost 0 bases and 1 base respectively, with 4 bases between them. The CDR3 has 13 residues. The CDR3 DNA reads as TGTGCCACCAGCAGAGACGTTTCCTACGAGCAGTACTTC. This sequence encodes CATSRDVSYEQYF.

V usage is TRBV18 and J usage is TRBJ2-7; 7 bases map to TRBD1. The V and J ends lost 4 bases and 2 bases, in that order; junction bases with no gene match: 2. Germline V gene lookup returns CDR1 KGHSH and CDR2 LQKENI. The CDR3 covers 13 residues. The CDR3 spells CASSRQGTYEQYF. Here the CDR3 DNA reads TGTGCCAGCTCACGACAGGGTACCTACGAGCAGTACTTC.

This clone was detected only once. The V gene is TRBV5-4, the J gene TRBJ2-7; 7 bases are shared with TRBD2. Germline V gives CDR1 SGHNT, CDR2 YYREEE (reference sequence). The CDR3 consists of 15 residues. Trimming cost V 0 bases and J 5 bases; bases outside gene matches: 8. The CDR3 sequence: CASSLDLREGHEQYF. The CDR3 DNA reads as TGTGCCAGCAGCTTGGACTTGAGGGAGGGCCACGAGCAGTACTTC.

V gene TRBV27 combines with J gene TRBJ2-3; D uncertain. The CDR3 is 14 amino acids. CDR1 and CDR2 from the germline V gene are MNHEY and SMNVEV (reference sequence). Between the trimmed V and J ends, which lost 5 bases and 2 bases, there was a span of 11 bases. The CDR3 DNA reads TGTGCCAGCAGTCTCCGGGTCCACACAGATACGCAGTATTTT. It codes for CASSLRVHTDTQYF.

V gene TRBV15 combines with J gene TRBJ2-2; 8 bases agree with TRBD1. Germline V gene lookup returns CDR1 LNHNV and CDR2 YYDKDF (reference sequence). The trim removed 0 bases at V and 4 bases at J, leaving 4 bases unmatched. The CDR3 has 16 amino acids. For the CDR3, the DNA is TGTGCCACCAGCAGAGACAGGGGGCGGGTCACCGGGGAGCTGTTTTTT. Amino acid sequence: CATSRDRGRVTGELFF.

This chain joins TRBV24-1 and TRBJ2-2, with D possibly TRBD2 on 7 matching bases. The CDR3 is 15 residues long. The germline gives CDR1 KGHDR, CDR2 SFDVKD. The V gene lost 5 bases and the J gene lost 4 bases, with 13 bases spanning the gap. The CDR3 here is CATSVGGRSTGELFF. CDR3 coding DNA: TGTGCCACCAGTGTGGGGGGGCGGAGCACCGGGGAGCTGTTTTTT.

The chain employs TRBV7-2 and TRBJ2-5; TRBD2 agrees at 9 bases. From germline, CDR1 is SGHTA and CDR2 FQGNSA. The V and J ends lost 1 base and 6 bases, in that order; junction bases with no gene match: 6. CDR3 size: 15 residues. The CDR3 loop is CASSLEAGGGKTQYF. The CDR3 DNA sequence: TGTGCCAGCAGCTTAGAAGCGGGGGGAGGGAAGACCCAGTACTTC.

V usage is TRBV3-1 (or the pseudogene TRBV3-2) and J usage is TRBJ1-2; 11 positions agree with TRBD1. The germline CDR1 and CDR2 sequences are LGHDT and YNNKEL (reference sequence). J lost 8 bases, V lost 1 base, and 9 bases had no gene match. The CDR3 covers 16 residues. CDR3 nucleotides: TGTGCCAGCAGCCAAGTTCCCGGGACAGGGGGTGACGGCTACACCTTC. This codes for CASSQVPGTGGDGYTF.

The chain is built from TRBV11-1 and TRBJ2-5, with D uncertain. The CDR3 is made up of 12 amino acids. Germline assignment: CDR1 SGHAT and CDR2 FQDESV (reference sequence). V gave up 3 bases and J gave up 0 bases, with 2 bases separating them. For the CDR3, the DNA is TGTGCCAGCAGCTTCTACCAAGAGACCCAGTACTTC. Translation gives CASSFYQETQYF.

This clone showed up just a few times. The gene calls are TRBV24-1 and TRBJ1-1, with TRBD1 as a possible D gene (5 bases). Germline loops: CDR1 KGHDR, CDR2 SFDVKD. The CDR3 totals 13 residues. The V gene lost 9 bases and the J gene lost 5 bases, with 15 bases spanning the gap. The CDR3 protein is CATETTERTEAFF. The CDR3 DNA sequence: TGTGCCACCGAAACGACAGAACGTACTGAAGCTTTCTTT.

The chain is built from TRBV7-2 and TRBJ2-3; TRBD2 agrees at 8 bases. CDR1 SGHTA and CDR2 FQGNSA come from the germline V gene. The CDR3 is 16 residues long. V lost 2 bases to trimming and J lost 2 bases; unmatched junction nucleotides: 6. The CDR3 coding sequence is TGTGCCAGCAGCTTATCGGGGGGGATTGACACAGATACGCAGTATTTT. It translates to CASSLSGGIDTDTQYF.

The V gene is TRBV5-4, the J gene TRBJ2-1; 12 bases are shared with TRBD2. V was clipped by 2 bases and J by 6 bases; unmatched bases: 6. Germline assignment: CDR1 SGHNT and CDR2 YYREEE (reference sequence). The CDR3 extends over 16 amino acids. The CDR3 reads CASSFLELAGGNEQFF. The CDR3 DNA reads as TGTGCCAGCAGCTTCCTTGAACTAGCGGGAGGCAATGAGCAGTTCTTC.

The rearrangement links TRBV19 to TRBJ1-1; no firm D call. Per germline, CDR1 LNHDA and CDR2 SQIVND (reference sequence). With 6 bases removed from V and 0 bases from J, the gap between germline ends came to 8 bases. The length of the CDR3 is 13 residues. In DNA form, the CDR3 reads TGTGCCAGTAGCGACACATTGAACACTGAAGCTTTCTTT. Its protein product is CASSDTLNTEAFF.

This clone was counted at least ten times. This chain uses TRBV6-1 with TRBJ2-7; D might be TRBD2 (6 bases). Trimming took 2 bases from V and 3 from J, leaving 11 bases between them. The CDR3 sequence is 14 residues long. The germline gives CDR1 MNHNS, CDR2 SASEGT. The CDR3 bases are TGTGCCAGCAGTGAATGGGGGGTGCTCTACGAGCAGTACTTC. It translates to CASSEWGVLYEQYF.